What follows are 8 T cell receptor beta chains derived from one specimen sequenced in a study of T cell responses to AZD1222 COVID-19 vaccine. TCRdb's copy holds only in-frame clones and misses some; the assay was immunoSEQ multiplex PCR. The sample lists roughly 200,000 clones, around 93% occurring once. The sequencing here drew on peripheral blood, taken 28 days after the second dose of the MenACWY control vaccine. The source of these receptors is an adult who received the MenACWY meningococcal vaccine as a control.

This chain links TRBV19 with TRBJ1-5; TRBD1 aligns across 8 bases. The CDR3 has 13 residues. Germline CDR1 reads LNHDA; CDR2 reads SQIVND (reference sequence). The junction had 5 bases not matched to a gene; V was cut back by 9 bases and J by 4 bases. This CDR3 reads CASSGTGNQPQHF. The CDR3 DNA follows: TGTGCCAGCTCCGGGACAGGTAATCAGCCCCAGCATTTT.

This clone was recorded only once. This chain connects TRBV5-6 to TRBJ1-1; TRBD1 aligns across 8 bases. The V segment lost 4 bases and the J segment 1 base; nucleotides outside the gene matches: 6. The germline V gene has CDR1 SGHDT and CDR2 YYEEEE. This CDR3 comprises 15 residues. CDR3 protein: CASSRQGRTNTEAFF. CDR3 DNA: TGTGCCAGCAGCCGACAGGGGAGAACGAACACTGAAGCTTTCTTT.

V gene TRBV19 combines with J gene TRBJ1-2; TRBD1 might be the D (5 bases). Germline V gene lookup returns CDR1 LNHDA and CDR2 SQIVND (reference sequence). The CDR3 spans 15 residues. V was shortened by 5 bases and J by 0 bases, with 13 bases between the two germline ends. This chain's CDR3 is CASSSGTGTNYGYTF. The CDR3 bases are TGTGCCAGTAGTTCGGGGACTGGAACTAACTATGGCTACACCTTC.

The chain employs TRBV12-5 and TRBJ2-1; D not resolved. CDR3 length: 13 amino acids. Germline V gene sequence: CDR1 LGHNT, CDR2 FRNRAP. Trimming left V 1 base short and J 9 bases short, with 10 bases between. The CDR3 sequence: CASGLGPGPEQFF. In nucleotides, the CDR3 is TGTGCTAGTGGTTTGGGGCCCGGGCCTGAGCAGTTCTTC.

This sequence joins TRBV5-3 and TRBJ2-2; maybe TRBD1 (6 bases). TRBV5-3 belongs to the ORF category, with a function that is uncertain. The CDR3 runs 15 residues. Trimming cost V 2 bases and J 2 bases, with 10 bases left between them. The CDR3 here is CARSLRDTNTGELFF. The CDR3 DNA reads as TGTGCCAGAAGCTTACGGGACACTAACACCGGGGAGCTGTTTTTT.

The V gene is TRBV7-9, the J gene TRBJ1-5; 7 bases are shared with TRBD1. The CDR3 totals 12 residues. Germline CDR1 is SEHNR and CDR2 is FQNEAQ (reference sequence). V trimming: 1 base; J trimming: 12 bases; junction bases outside the gene matches: 3. The CDR3 DNA is TGTGCCAGCAGCTTAGACAGGGGCAGCCAGCATTTT. It codes for CASSLDRGSQHF.

In this sample, this clone turned up once. J is TRBJ1-5 and V is TRBV19, with a possible D match to TRBD1 (5 bases). This CDR3 has 13 residues. The V end lost 6 bases, the J end lost 3 bases, and 9 bases lay between the germline ends. Germline CDR1 reads LNHDA; CDR2 reads SQIVND (reference sequence). The CDR3 sequence is CASSGTANQPQHF. In nucleotides, the CDR3 is TGTGCCAGTAGCGGGACGGCCAATCAGCCCCAGCATTTT.

The genes are TRBV7-9 and TRBJ1-2; unclear D gene. This CDR3 is built from 13 residues. Germline CDR1 reads SEHNR; CDR2 reads FQNEAQ (reference sequence). V shed 0 bases and J shed 13 bases, with 15 bases lying between them. The CDR3 sequence: CASSLAESRVSTF. CDR3 sequence (DNA): TGTGCCAGCAGCTTAGCGGAGTCAAGAGTCAGCACCTTC.